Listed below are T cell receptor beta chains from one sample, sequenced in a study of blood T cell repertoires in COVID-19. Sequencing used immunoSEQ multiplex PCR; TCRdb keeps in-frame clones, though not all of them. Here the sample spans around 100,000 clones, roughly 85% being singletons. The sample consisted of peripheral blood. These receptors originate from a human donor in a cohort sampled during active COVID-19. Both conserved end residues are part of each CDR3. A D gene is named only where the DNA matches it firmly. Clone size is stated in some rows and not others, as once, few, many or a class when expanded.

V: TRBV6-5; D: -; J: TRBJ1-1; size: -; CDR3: CASSRGVEAFF; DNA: TGTGCCAGCAGCAGGGGAGTTGAAGCTTTCTTT
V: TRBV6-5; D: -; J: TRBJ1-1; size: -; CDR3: CASKEGLNTEAFF; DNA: TGTGCCAGCAAGGAGGGGCTGAACACTGAAGCTTTCTTT
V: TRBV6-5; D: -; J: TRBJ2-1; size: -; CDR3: CASSTPLTAYNEQFF; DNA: TGTGCCAGCAGTACACCCTTGACTGCCTACAATGAGCAGTTCTTC
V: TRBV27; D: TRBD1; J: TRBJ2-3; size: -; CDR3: CASSSGQEDTQYF; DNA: TGTGCCAGCAGTTCGGGACAGGAGGATACGCAGTATTTT
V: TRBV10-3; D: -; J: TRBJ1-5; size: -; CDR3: CAIAGSSNQPQHF; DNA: TGTGCCATCGCAGGGTCAAGCAATCAGCCCCAGCATTTT
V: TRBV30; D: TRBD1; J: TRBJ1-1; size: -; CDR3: CAWRTGKGNTEAFF; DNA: TGTGCCTGGAGGACAGGGAAGGGGAACACTGAAGCTTTCTTT
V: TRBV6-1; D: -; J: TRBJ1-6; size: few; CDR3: CASSELRGSSPLHF; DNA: TGTGCCAGCAGTGAACTCCGGGGAAGTTCACCCCTCCACTTT
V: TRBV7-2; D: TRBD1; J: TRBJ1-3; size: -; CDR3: CASRLQQGAGNTIYF; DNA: TGTGCCAGCCGACTCCAACAGGGGGCTGGAAACACCATATATTTT
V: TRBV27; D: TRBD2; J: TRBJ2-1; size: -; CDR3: CASSSPISGGAHDEQFF; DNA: TGTGCCAGCAGTTCCCCGATTAGCGGGGGGGCTCACGATGAGCAGTTCTTC
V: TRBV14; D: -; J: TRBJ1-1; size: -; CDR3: CASSQGRLTEAFF; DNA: TGTGCCAGCAGCCAAGGGAGACTTACTGAAGCTTTCTTT
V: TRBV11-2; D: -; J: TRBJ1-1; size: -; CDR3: CASSLDRRQVSSTEAFF; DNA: TGTGCCAGCAGCTTAGATAGAAGACAGGTATCCAGCACTGAAGCTTTCTTT
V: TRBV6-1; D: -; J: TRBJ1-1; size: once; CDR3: CASSELGALNTEAFF; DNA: TGTGCCAGCAGTGAACTAGGGGCTCTGAACACTGAAGCTTTCTTT
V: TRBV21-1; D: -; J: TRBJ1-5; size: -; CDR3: CASRQRPTGLSDQPQHF; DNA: TGTGCCAGCCGACAAAGGCCGACAGGGTTGTCCGATCAGCCCCAGCATTTT
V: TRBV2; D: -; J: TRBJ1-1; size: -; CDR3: CASGEGRRTEAFF; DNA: TGTGCCAGCGGGGAAGGGAGGAGAACTGAAGCTTTCTTT
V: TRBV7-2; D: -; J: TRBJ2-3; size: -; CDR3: CASSLIGVADTQYF; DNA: TGTGCCAGCAGCTTAATAGGGGTGGCAGATACGCAGTATTTT
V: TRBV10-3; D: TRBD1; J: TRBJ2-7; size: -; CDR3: CAIGVTGDYEQYF; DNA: TGTGCCATCGGAGTGACAGGGGACTACGAGCAGTACTTC
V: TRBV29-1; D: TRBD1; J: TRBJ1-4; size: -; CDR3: CSVAWTGGNEKLFF; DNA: TGCAGCGTGGCCTGGACAGGGGGAAATGAAAAACTGTTTTTT
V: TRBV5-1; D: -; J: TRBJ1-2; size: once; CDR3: CASSRFSDTEANYGYTF; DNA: TGCGCCAGCAGCCGATTTTCTGACACGGAGGCTAACTATGGCTACACCTTC
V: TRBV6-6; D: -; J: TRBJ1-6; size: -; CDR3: CASTSGPAITLHF; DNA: TGTGCCAGCACAAGCGGACCAGCCATCACCCTCCACTTT
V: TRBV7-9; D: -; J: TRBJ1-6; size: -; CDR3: CASSFPKGESNSPLHF; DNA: TGTGCCAGCAGCTTCCCGAAAGGGGAAAGCAATTCACCCCTCCACTTT
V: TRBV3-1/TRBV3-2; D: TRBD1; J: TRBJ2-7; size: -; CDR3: CASSPPRRDRGYQLLYEQYF; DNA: TGTGCCAGCAGCCCTCCTAGGCGGGACAGGGGTTACCAACTTCTCTACGAGCAGTACTTC
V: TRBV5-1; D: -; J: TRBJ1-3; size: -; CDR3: CASSLFGDTIYF; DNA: TGCGCCAGCAGCTTGTTCGGGGACACCATATATTTT